The source of this TCR beta chain is a study of response to subunit inactivated influenza vaccine listed by TCRdb under 2018. Broadly, across the study: The study used deep quantitative T cell receptor repertoire profiling to track responses to a trivalent subunit inactivated influenza vaccine.

Paper-wide results and their limitations: The authors proposed that each seasonal influenza vaccination may bring in only a limited number of new T cells.

For this clonotype: The antigen it binds to is not known. Per-base qualities were not stored, and no clone one base away is much larger.

Trimming leaves V shorter by 0 bases and J shorter by 3 bases, with the junction holding 4 bases beyond the gene matches. The CDR1 and CDR2 encoded by the germline V gene are SGDLS and YYNGEE. From the cysteine through the phenylalanine, the CDR3 covers 15 amino acids. Only the CDR3 part of the read is kept: 45 bases, read in frame from the first base. The method was RT-PCR. The sequencing machine was an Illumina HiSeq 2500. TCRdb handled the public reads itself, with Q25 trimming in fastp and clone calling in MiXCR, and kept productive beta chains. Each entry is one CDR3 protein sequence, shown with its most common DNA and genes. The sample yields about 570,000 distinct CDR3 sequences; about 11% were counted once. Approximately 11% of the sample goes to the ten largest clones. These sequences were also reported in another study, on T cells expressing NK-cell markers. The second paper states: The TCR beta cDNA libraries were made using 5'RACE template switching, a step that added both a universal primer site and unique molecular identifiers. Three sorted T-cell subsets (CD3+CD56+NKG2C+, CD3+CD56+NKG2C- and CD3+CD56-NKG2C+) from roughly 8 donors had their TCR beta-chain repertoires profiled. Among the eight sequenced donors, seven were HCMV-seropositive and one was HCMV-seronegative. In several experiments an anti-gammadeltaTCR antibody was added to restrict sorting to alphabetaTCR-expressing T cells. For several donors, the dominant CD3+CD56+NKG2C+ clonotypes were among the top 10 CD8+ clonotypes and accounted for roughly 1.0-8% of CD8+ T cells. Those dominant clonotypes were again the most abundant among CD3+CD56-NKG2C+ cells in a handful of donors, at about 25-65%. It remained unclear whether the expanded NKG2C-expressing T cell clones were specific for HCMV antigens. All eight donors whose samples were sequenced were randomly selected healthy volunteers, three of them men and five women. HCMV serostatus was determined by detecting HCMV-specific IgG in serum with a commercial ELISA kit. Peripheral blood mononuclear cells were isolated from blood by Ficoll density gradient centrifugation. For roughly 6 donors, bulk peripheral blood T-cell repertoires were additionally sequenced from unsorted PBMC. Priming for cDNA synthesis came from the TCR beta constant segment, and two successive PCR amplification steps followed. Libraries were sequenced as 2 x 150 bp reads on Illumina HiSeq 2000/2500, MiSeq or NextSeq. Reads were demultiplexed and grouped by UMI with MIGEC, and clonotypes were assembled and quantified with MiTCR. To exclude erroneous sequences, any TCR cDNA sequence not supported by at least two reads was discarded. The tcR package was used for downstream repertoire analysis, with clonotypes matched between fractions based on CDR3 nucleotide sequence plus V segment. Antigen specificity was annotated against VDJdb with VDJmatch, allowing one amino acid substitution in CDR3.

The TCR originated in a man over 45 who received an inactivated influenza vaccine. Donor details come from another sample of the same person, matched by shared clones. Rearrangement joined TRBV9 to TRBJ2-7; 9 junctional bases match TRBD2. This material consisted of PBMCs from blood, taken on the day of vaccination. CDR3 protein: CASSVDGAGGYEQYF. The bases read TGTGCCAGCAGCGTAGATGGAGCGGGAGGCTACGAGCAGTACTTC.